This T cell receptor (beta chain) stems from a study of T cells in localized non-small cell lung cancer. Findings and caveats of the study: There were a median 57 of the top 100 tumor clones appearing in adjacent lung. Multi-region tumor sequencing was not done, so intratumor heterogeneity could not be excluded.

This clone is deemed medium-sized. The antigen is not known. The CDR3 loop spans 12 amino acids. The germline V and J ends were trimmed by 6 bases and 4 bases, with 7 bases remaining between them. The germline CDR1 and CDR2 sequences are MNHGY and SAAAGT. Sequencing used immunoSEQ multiplex PCR; TCRdb keeps in-frame clones, though not all of them. This table holds 2,000 to 3,000 clones, about 28% found once. The input for sequencing was lung tumor tissue, taken before any cancer treatment. This chain uses TRBV6-8 with TRBJ1-5; unclear D gene. The clonotype originates from a male donor at least 60 years old with stage II squamous cell lung carcinoma. CDR3: CASSQWNQPQHF. CDR3 nucleotides: TGTGCCAGCAGCCAATGGAATCAGCCCCAGCATTTT.